This T cell receptor beta chain was sequenced for a study of cytomegalovirus exposure and HLA in healthy donors. Study-level findings and limits: DRB1 had the most TCR associations and HLA-C the fewest, a later analysis found, with rates varying by HLA locus.

The CDR3 has 17 amino acids. V was pared by 1 base and J by 6 bases, with 21 bases between. Germline V gene sequence: CDR1 LGHNA, CDR2 YSLEER. Notes on this clone: Its antigen is undetermined.

The PCR contained 60 Vbeta and 13 Jbeta primers. Produced via immunoSEQ multiplex PCR; TCRdb's table is partial and in-frame only. This sample has 210,000 or so clones; roughly four fifths occur once, and the top ten carry 10% to 13%. The sequence derives from a woman aged 45-59 years in good health and CMV-seropositive. Sequencing used PBMCs. J is TRBJ1-2 and V is TRBV4-3; D unclear. The CDR3 reads CASSQGLRYRVFDGYTF. The CDR3 DNA reads TGCGCCAGCAGCCAAGGTCTCCGGTACCGGGTATTTGATGGCTACACCTTC.